This is a list of T cell receptor beta chains from one sample in a study of T cells in Graves' hyperthyroidism and ophthalmopathy. In TCRdb, the multiplex PCR reads were re-called with MiXCR into one record per CDR3 protein. The sample shows fewer than 750,000 distinct CDR3 sequences, under 15% of them seen only once. What was sequenced was blood. Every receptor here comes from a woman between 40 and 50 years old with Graves' ophthalmopathy. Both conserved end residues are part of each CDR3. The order of the fields is V gene, J gene, D gene, CDR3 protein. The D gene is left open where the match is weak.

TRBV28	TRBJ2-2	NA	CASSLGGRTGELFF
TRBV5-1	TRBJ2-7	NA	CASSLEVPYDYEQYF
TRBV12-3/TRBV12-4	TRBJ2-2	NA	CASSRPLGGTGELFF
TRBV20-1	TRBJ2-7	NA	CSATGLPTSYEQYF
TRBV12-3/TRBV12-4	TRBJ2-7	NA	CASSYRPGDEQYF
TRBV28	TRBJ2-2	NA	CASSLGVSGELFF
TRBV29-1	TRBJ1-1	TRBD1	CSVKEGARTEAFF
TRBV6-2/TRBV6-3	TRBJ2-4	TRBD2	CASSYSGLAGLSSKNIQYF
TRBV27	TRBJ2-7	TRBD1	CASSQQGQVYEQYF
TRBV2	TRBJ1-1	TRBD1	CASTPGQGAEAFF
TRBV19	TRBJ1-1	TRBD1	CASSMLGGQGNTEAFF
TRBV10-3	TRBJ1-3	NA	CAISESTNAQRGVHIYF
TRBV3-1	TRBJ1-2	TRBD1	CASSQGGSGQEGGYTF
TRBV11-3	TRBJ1-2	NA	CASSPETGARYTF
TRBV19	TRBJ2-7	TRBD1	CASSDLPGQGHEQYF
TRBV20-1	TRBJ2-6	TRBD1	CSAGKTGKSSGANVLTF
TRBV29-1	TRBJ1-5	NA	CSVRAGWGQPQHF
TRBV11-2	TRBJ2-5	TRBD2	CASSLGGSGGYQETQYF
TRBV6-8	TRBJ2-4	NA	CASTAKNIQYF
TRBV12-5	TRBJ1-1	NA	CASGLVLGGHTEAFF